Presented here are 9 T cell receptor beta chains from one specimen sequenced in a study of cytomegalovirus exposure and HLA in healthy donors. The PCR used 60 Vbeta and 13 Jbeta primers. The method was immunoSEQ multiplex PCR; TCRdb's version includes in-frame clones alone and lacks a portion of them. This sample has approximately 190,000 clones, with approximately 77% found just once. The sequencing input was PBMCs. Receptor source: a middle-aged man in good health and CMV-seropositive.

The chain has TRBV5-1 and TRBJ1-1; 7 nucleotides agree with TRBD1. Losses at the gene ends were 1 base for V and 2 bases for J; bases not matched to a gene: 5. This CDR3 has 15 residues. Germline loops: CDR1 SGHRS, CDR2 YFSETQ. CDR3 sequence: CASSLRTGVNTEAFF. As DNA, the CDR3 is TGCGCCAGCAGCTTGCGGACAGGAGTAAACACTGAAGCTTTCTTT. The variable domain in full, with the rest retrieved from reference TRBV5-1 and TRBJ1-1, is KAGVTQTPRYLIKTRGQQVTLSCSPISGHRSVSWYQQTPGQGLQFLFEYFSETQRNKGNFPGRFSGRQFSNSRSEMNVSTLELGDSALYLCASSLRTGVNTEAFFGQGTRLTVV.

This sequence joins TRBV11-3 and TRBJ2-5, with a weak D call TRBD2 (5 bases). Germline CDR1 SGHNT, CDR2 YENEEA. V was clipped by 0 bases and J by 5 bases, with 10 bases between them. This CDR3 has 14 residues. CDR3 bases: TGTGCCAGCAGCTTAGAAGAGGGATGGGAGACCCAGTACTTC. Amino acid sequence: CASSLEEGWETQYF.

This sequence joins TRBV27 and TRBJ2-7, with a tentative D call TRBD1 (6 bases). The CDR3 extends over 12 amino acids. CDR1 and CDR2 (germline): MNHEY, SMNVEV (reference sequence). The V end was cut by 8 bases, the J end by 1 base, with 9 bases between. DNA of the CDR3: TGTGCCAGCTGGACAGCATCCTACGAGCAGTACTTC. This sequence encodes CASWTASYEQYF.

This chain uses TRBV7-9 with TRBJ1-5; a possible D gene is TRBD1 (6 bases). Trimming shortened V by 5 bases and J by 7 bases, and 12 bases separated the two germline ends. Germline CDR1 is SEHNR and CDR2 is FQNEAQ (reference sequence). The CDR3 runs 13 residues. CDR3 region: CASSANRDQPQHF. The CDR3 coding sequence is TGTGCCAGCAGCGCAAACAGGGACCAGCCCCAGCATTTT.

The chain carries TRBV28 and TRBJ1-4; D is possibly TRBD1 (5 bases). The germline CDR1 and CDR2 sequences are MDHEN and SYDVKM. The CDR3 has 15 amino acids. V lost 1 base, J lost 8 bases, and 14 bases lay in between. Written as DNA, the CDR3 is TGTGCCAGCAGTTTATCGGGCAGGGATGGCGAAAAACTGTTTTTT. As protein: CASSLSGRDGEKLFF. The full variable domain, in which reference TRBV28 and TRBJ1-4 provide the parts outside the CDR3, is DVKVTQSSRYLVKRTGEKVFLECVQDMDHENMFWYRQDPGLGLRLIYFSYDVKMKEKGDIPEGYSVSREKKERFSLILESASTNQTSMYLCASSLSGRDGEKLFFGSGTQLSVL.

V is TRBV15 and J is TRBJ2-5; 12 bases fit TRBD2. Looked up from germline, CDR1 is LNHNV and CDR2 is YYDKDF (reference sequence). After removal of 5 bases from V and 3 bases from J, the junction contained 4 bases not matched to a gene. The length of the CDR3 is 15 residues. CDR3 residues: CATSGRTSGEETQYF. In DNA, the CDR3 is TGTGCCACCAGCGGGAGGACTAGCGGGGAAGAGACCCAGTACTTC.

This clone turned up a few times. The CDR3 region is CASSYTYSTYEQYF. The CDR3 region has the DNA TGTGCCAGCAGTTACACCTACAGTACCTACGAGCAGTACTTC. The V gene is TRBV6-5, the J gene TRBJ2-7; D call uncertain. This CDR3 comprises 14 residues. CDR1 MNHEY and CDR2 SVGAGI come from the germline V gene. The V end was cut by 2 bases, the J end by 2 bases, with 10 bases between.

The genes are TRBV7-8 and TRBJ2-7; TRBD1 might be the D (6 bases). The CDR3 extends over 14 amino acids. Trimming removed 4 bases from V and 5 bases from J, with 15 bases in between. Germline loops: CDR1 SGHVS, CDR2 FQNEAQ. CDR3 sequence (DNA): TGTGCCAGCAGCTACAAGACAGGTGTCCACGAGCAGTACTTC. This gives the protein CASSYKTGVHEQYF.

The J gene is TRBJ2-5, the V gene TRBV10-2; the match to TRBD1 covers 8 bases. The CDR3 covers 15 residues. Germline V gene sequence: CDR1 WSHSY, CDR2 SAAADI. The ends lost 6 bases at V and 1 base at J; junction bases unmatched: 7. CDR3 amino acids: CASSATGGSQETQYF. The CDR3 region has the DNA TGCGCCAGCAGCGCCACAGGGGGGAGCCAAGAGACCCAGTACTTC.